A single TCR beta chain is shown here with its context. The sample originates from a study of blood T cell repertoires in COVID-19. For the study at large: Sources were T cells, B-cell-depleted T cells, or PBMCs; the material itself was cDNA or gDNA.

Looked up from germline, CDR1 is MGHRA and CDR2 is YSYEKL. The CDR3 is made up of 17 amino acids. Trimming took 0 bases from V and 1 from J, leaving 15 bases between them. This table comes from immunoSEQ multiplex PCR, and its TCRdb copy is limited to in-frame clones, with some not included. The sample lists a few hundred thousand clones, approximately 92% occurring once. The chain combines TRBV4-1 with TRBJ2-5; weak D call: TRBD2 (6 bases). This sequence originates from a man aged 30 to 39 who had recovered from COVID-19. Sequences were obtained from PBMCs or T cells enriched from blood (not recorded which). This CDR3 reads CASSQDRRGAGQETQYF. DNA of the CDR3: TGCGCCAGCAGCCAAGATAGACGAGGAGCGGGCCAAGAGACCCAGTACTTC.